The rows below give T cell receptor beta chains drawn from one sample of a study of T cells after yellow fever vaccination. TCRdb used MiXCR to reprocess the 5' RACE reads, holding one entry per CDR3 protein. The sample contains a few hundred thousand distinct CDR3 sequences, roughly 3.9% of which appear only once. Specimen: PBMCs, collected 5 days after the yellow fever booster vaccination. These receptors were obtained from a man between 18 and 29 years old who received the YFV17D yellow fever vaccine. Each CDR3 is given with its conserved first and last residue. A D gene is named only where the DNA matches it firmly. Size tells how often a clone was seen (once, few, many) or the class of an expanded clone, and some rows leave it out.

CDR3 length: 16
J gene: TRBJ2-1
V gene: TRBV7-8
clone size: few
D gene: .
CDR3 DNA: TGTGCCAGCAGCTTAGGTCGCGGGGTCTCCTACAATGAGCAGTTCTTC
CDR3 protein: CASSLGRGVSYNEQFF

CDR3 length: 14
J gene: TRBJ1-2
V gene: TRBV29-1
clone size: .
D gene: .
CDR3 DNA: TGCAGCGTTCTTGGGACGGTAGATAACTATGGCTACACCTTC
CDR3 protein: CSVLGTVDNYGYTF

CDR3 length: 16
J gene: TRBJ2-5
V gene: TRBV5-8
clone size: few
D gene: .
CDR3 DNA: TGTGCCAGCAGCTTGGGGTACAACAGCGAACAAGAGACCCAGTACTTC
CDR3 protein: CASSLGYNSEQETQYF

CDR3 length: 14
J gene: TRBJ2-1
V gene: TRBV12-3/TRBV12-4
clone size: many
D gene: TRBD1
CDR3 DNA: TGTGCCAGCAGTTTTGACAGGGCTTACAATGAGCAGTTCTTC
CDR3 protein: CASSFDRAYNEQFF

CDR3 length: 17
J gene: TRBJ2-2
V gene: TRBV3-1
clone size: many
D gene: TRBD1
CDR3 DNA: TGTGCCAGCAGCCATGCGACAGGGACCATAAACACCGGGGAGCTGTTTTTT
CDR3 protein: CASSHATGTINTGELFF

CDR3 length: 15
J gene: TRBJ2-3
V gene: TRBV11-2
clone size: .
D gene: .
CDR3 DNA: TGTGCCAGCAGCTCCTACAGGGATCGCACAGATACGCAGTATTTT
CDR3 protein: CASSSYRDRTDTQYF

CDR3 length: 15
J gene: TRBJ1-1
V gene: TRBV15
clone size: few
D gene: .
CDR3 DNA: TGTGCCACCAGCAAAATCGACACCCTGGGGACTGAAGCTTTCTTT
CDR3 protein: CATSKIDTLGTEAFF

CDR3 length: 13
J gene: TRBJ2-3
V gene: TRBV20-1
clone size: few
D gene: .
CDR3 DNA: TGCAGTGCTCCCCCCGACGCCACAGATACGCAGTATTTT
CDR3 protein: CSAPPDATDTQYF

CDR3 length: 15
J gene: TRBJ1-5
V gene: TRBV5-1
clone size: few
D gene: TRBD1
CDR3 DNA: TGCGCCAGCAGAACGGGACAGGATAGCAATCAGCCCCAGCATTTT
CDR3 protein: CASRTGQDSNQPQHF

CDR3 length: 13
J gene: TRBJ1-2
V gene: TRBV6-5
clone size: many
D gene: .
CDR3 DNA: TGTGCCAGTCGGACAAGAGCTAACTATGGCTACACCTTC
CDR3 protein: CASRTRANYGYTF

CDR3 length: 16
J gene: TRBJ2-5
V gene: TRBV5-1
clone size: .
D gene: TRBD2
CDR3 DNA: TGCGCCAGCAGCTTGGTCGCGGCTAGCGGGCAAGAGACCCAGTACTTC
CDR3 protein: CASSLVAASGQETQYF

CDR3 length: 15
J gene: TRBJ2-5
V gene: TRBV7-2
clone size: .
D gene: .
CDR3 DNA: TGTGCCAGCTGCTACGCGGGCCTCGTGAGTGAGACCCAGTACTTC
CDR3 protein: CASCYAGLVSETQYF

CDR3 length: 14
J gene: TRBJ1-2
V gene: TRBV4-3
clone size: few
D gene: .
CDR3 DNA: TGCGCCAGCAGCCAAGCTTACAGGGAGGGCGGCTACACCTTC
CDR3 protein: CASSQAYREGGYTF

CDR3 length: 14
J gene: TRBJ1-1
V gene: TRBV5-1
clone size: .
D gene: TRBD1
CDR3 DNA: TGCGCCAGCAGCTGGGGGACAGGGTACACTGAAGCTTTCTTT
CDR3 protein: CASSWGTGYTEAFF

CDR3 length: 14
J gene: TRBJ1-2
V gene: TRBV6-6
clone size: many
D gene: .
CDR3 DNA: TGTGCCAGCAGGTCCGGACTGGCAATGCGGGGCTACACCTTC
CDR3 protein: CASRSGLAMRGYTF

CDR3 length: 16
J gene: TRBJ2-3
V gene: TRBV7-9
clone size: many
D gene: TRBD1
CDR3 DNA: TGTGCCAGCAGCCATCGCCGGGACAGGTTCACAGATACGCAGTATTTT
CDR3 protein: CASSHRRDRFTDTQYF

CDR3 length: 14
J gene: TRBJ1-5
V gene: TRBV7-9
clone size: few
D gene: .
CDR3 DNA: TGTGCCAGCAGCCCGACCTCCAGCAATCAGCCCCAGCATTTT
CDR3 protein: CASSPTSSNQPQHF

CDR3 length: 14
J gene: TRBJ1-1
V gene: TRBV20-1
clone size: few
D gene: TRBD1
CDR3 DNA: TGCAGTGCTACCAGGGGGGCCGGGAACACTGAAGCTTTCTTT
CDR3 protein: CSATRGAGNTEAFF

CDR3 length: 15
J gene: TRBJ2-7
V gene: TRBV12-5
clone size: few
D gene: .
CDR3 DNA: TGTGCTAGTGGCCCAGATAGGAGGGCCGGCTACGAGCAGTACTTC
CDR3 protein: CASGPDRRAGYEQYF

CDR3 length: 12
J gene: TRBJ1-1
V gene: TRBV29-1
clone size: few
D gene: .
CDR3 DNA: TGCAGCGTAAGCTACCTCAGCTATGAAGCTTTCTTT
CDR3 protein: CSVSYLSYEAFF

CDR3 length: 12
J gene: TRBJ2-3
V gene: TRBV7-9
clone size: few
D gene: .
CDR3 DNA: TGTGCCAGCAACACTGGGGCAGATACGCAGTATTTT
CDR3 protein: CASNTGADTQYF

CDR3 length: 16
J gene: TRBJ1-2
V gene: TRBV6-5
clone size: .
D gene: TRBD1
CDR3 DNA: TGTGCCAGCAGTTCCGACAGGGGAAGAAGAAACTATGGCTACACCTTC
CDR3 protein: CASSSDRGRRNYGYTF

CDR3 length: 13
J gene: TRBJ1-1
V gene: TRBV12-3/TRBV12-4
clone size: few
D gene: TRBD1
CDR3 DNA: TGTGCCAGCACGGGACAGGTGAACACTGAAGCTTTCTTT
CDR3 protein: CASTGQVNTEAFF

CDR3 length: 11
J gene: TRBJ1-1
V gene: TRBV20-1
clone size: few
D gene: .
CDR3 DNA: TGCAGTGCCGAAAGAGGCACTGAAGCTTTCTTT
CDR3 protein: CSAERGTEAFF

CDR3 length: 14
J gene: TRBJ1-2
V gene: TRBV10-3
clone size: many
D gene: .
CDR3 DNA: TGTGCCATCAGTGAGTCGGAGGGGGGCTATGGCTACACCTTC
CDR3 protein: CAISESEGGYGYTF

CDR3 length: 15
J gene: TRBJ1-5
V gene: TRBV19
clone size: few
D gene: .
CDR3 DNA: TGTGCCAGTAGTATAGGGGCACCCCGCAATCAGCCCCAGCATTTT
CDR3 protein: CASSIGAPRNQPQHF

CDR3 length: 13
J gene: TRBJ1-2
V gene: TRBV10-3
clone size: many
D gene: .
CDR3 DNA: TGTGCCATCAGCCAAGGGGCCCTTTATGGCTACACCTTC
CDR3 protein: CAISQGALYGYTF

CDR3 length: 14
J gene: TRBJ1-4
V gene: TRBV10-3
clone size: many
D gene: TRBD1
CDR3 DNA: TGTGCCATCAGTGAGGGACAGGGGGCTTTGAAACTGTTTTTT
CDR3 protein: CAISEGQGALKLFF

CDR3 length: 13
J gene: TRBJ2-5
V gene: TRBV9
clone size: .
D gene: .
CDR3 DNA: TGTGCCAGCGGGACTGGTAGCCAAGAGACCCAGTACTTC
CDR3 protein: CASGTGSQETQYF

CDR3 length: 15
J gene: TRBJ2-5
V gene: TRBV5-1
clone size: few
D gene: .
CDR3 DNA: TGCGCCAGCAGCTTGGGTCGGCCGTACCAAGAGACCCAGTACTTC
CDR3 protein: CASSLGRPYQETQYF

CDR3 length: 13
J gene: TRBJ2-3
V gene: TRBV7-2
clone size: few
D gene: .
CDR3 DNA: TGTGCCAGCAGCGAATTGCTGGGAGATACGCAGTATTTT
CDR3 protein: CASSELLGDTQYF

CDR3 length: 15
J gene: TRBJ2-2
V gene: TRBV5-1
clone size: .
D gene: .
CDR3 DNA: TGCGCCAGCAGCTTAACAGGACCCAACACCGGGGAGCTGTTTTTT
CDR3 protein: CASSLTGPNTGELFF

CDR3 length: 13
J gene: TRBJ2-1
V gene: TRBV6-1
clone size: few
D gene: .
CDR3 DNA: TGTGCCAGCAGTGAAGCGCTTACGTATGAGCAGTTCTTC
CDR3 protein: CASSEALTYEQFF

CDR3 length: 13
J gene: TRBJ1-1
V gene: TRBV5-6
clone size: .
D gene: TRBD1
CDR3 DNA: TGTGCCAGCAGCCGTGACAGGGTTACTAAGACTTTCTTT
CDR3 protein: CASSRDRVTKTFF

CDR3 length: 15
J gene: TRBJ2-2
V gene: TRBV29-1
clone size: many
D gene: .
CDR3 DNA: TGCAGCGTTTCCCCCTTGGGACAGAACACCGGGGAGCTGTTTTTT
CDR3 protein: CSVSPLGQNTGELFF

CDR3 length: 14
J gene: TRBJ1-1
V gene: TRBV9
clone size: few
D gene: .
CDR3 DNA: TGTGCCAGCAGCGTACGACAGGTGAATACTGAAGCTTTCTTT
CDR3 protein: CASSVRQVNTEAFF

CDR3 length: 18
J gene: TRBJ1-5
V gene: TRBV6-6
clone size: few
D gene: TRBD1
CDR3 DNA: TGTGCCAGCAGCGGTAGGGACAGGGTATTGTTACTCAATCAGCCCCAGCATTTT
CDR3 protein: CASSGRDRVLLLNQPQHF

CDR3 length: 15
J gene: TRBJ2-7
V gene: TRBV4-3
clone size: .
D gene: TRBD1
CDR3 DNA: TGCGCCAGCAGCCGTCACCGGGACAGCTCCTACGAGCAGTACTTC
CDR3 protein: CASSRHRDSSYEQYF

CDR3 length: 16
J gene: TRBJ2-3
V gene: TRBV5-1
clone size: many
D gene: .
CDR3 DNA: TGCGCCAGCAGCGGTTCAGCAGGGATGGGCACAGATACGCAGTATTTT
CDR3 protein: CASSGSAGMGTDTQYF

CDR3 length: 14
J gene: TRBJ1-2
V gene: TRBV7-2
clone size: few
D gene: .
CDR3 DNA: TGTGCCAGCAGCCCGGGCTGGACGAACTATGGCTACACCTTC
CDR3 protein: CASSPGWTNYGYTF

CDR3 length: 12
J gene: TRBJ1-1
V gene: TRBV5-1
clone size: .
D gene: .
CDR3 DNA: TGCGCCAGCTTTAATTGGAACACTGAAGCTTTCTTT
CDR3 protein: CASFNWNTEAFF

CDR3 length: 15
J gene: TRBJ2-3
V gene: TRBV7-3
clone size: .
D gene: .
CDR3 DNA: TGTGCCAGCAGCTTTACCGGGACCTTGTCGAATACGCAGTATTTT
CDR3 protein: CASSFTGTLSNTQYF

CDR3 length: 13
J gene: TRBJ2-1
V gene: TRBV7-3
clone size: .
D gene: .
CDR3 DNA: TGTGCCAGCAGCTTAACGGGGGTCGGTGAGCAGTTCTTC
CDR3 protein: CASSLTGVGEQFF

CDR3 length: 14
J gene: TRBJ1-1
V gene: TRBV5-1
clone size: .
D gene: .
CDR3 DNA: TGCGCCAGCAGCTTGATGGGCTCGAACACTGAAGCTTTCTTT
CDR3 protein: CASSLMGSNTEAFF

CDR3 length: 15
J gene: TRBJ1-1
V gene: TRBV10-2
clone size: few
D gene: TRBD1
CDR3 DNA: TGCGCCAGCAGTGAGTCCCACAGGGGGCGAACTGAAGCTTTCTTT
CDR3 protein: CASSESHRGRTEAFF

CDR3 length: 15
J gene: TRBJ2-7
V gene: TRBV15
clone size: .
D gene: TRBD1
CDR3 DNA: TGTGCCACCAGCAGCGTTAAAGGGGGCTTTTACGAGCAGTACTTC
CDR3 protein: CATSSVKGGFYEQYF

CDR3 length: 13
J gene: TRBJ1-1
V gene: TRBV5-1
clone size: many
D gene: TRBD1
CDR3 DNA: TGCGCCAGCAGTATAGACAGGGCGCCTGAAGCTTTCTTT
CDR3 protein: CASSIDRAPEAFF

CDR3 length: 13
J gene: TRBJ1-1
V gene: TRBV12-3/TRBV12-4
clone size: .
D gene: .
CDR3 DNA: TGTGCCAGCAGGGAAAGGGGAAACACTGAAGCTTTCTTT
CDR3 protein: CASRERGNTEAFF

CDR3 length: 16
J gene: TRBJ1-1
V gene: TRBV4-3
clone size: few
D gene: .
CDR3 DNA: TGCGCCAGCAGCCAAGATCATGCGAGGACTGACACTGAAGCTTTCTTT
CDR3 protein: CASSQDHARTDTEAFF

CDR3 length: 14
J gene: TRBJ1-2
V gene: TRBV9
clone size: .
D gene: .
CDR3 DNA: TGTGCCAGCAGCGGTCCGGGACATAGTGATGGCTACACCTTC
CDR3 protein: CASSGPGHSDGYTF

CDR3 length: 13
J gene: TRBJ2-3
V gene: TRBV19
clone size: few
D gene: .
CDR3 DNA: TGTGCCAGTAGTGAGACTAGCACAGATACGCAGTATTTT
CDR3 protein: CASSETSTDTQYF

CDR3 length: 14
J gene: TRBJ2-7
V gene: TRBV27
clone size: .
D gene: TRBD2
CDR3 DNA: TGTGCCAGCAGCTCCCGGACTAGCGGGGCCGAGCAGTACTTC
CDR3 protein: CASSSRTSGAEQYF

CDR3 length: 12
J gene: TRBJ2-7
V gene: TRBV7-2
clone size: .
D gene: .
CDR3 DNA: TGTGCCAGCAGCCCCTCTCTCTTCGAGCAGTACTTC
CDR3 protein: CASSPSLFEQYF

CDR3 length: 13
J gene: TRBJ1-4
V gene: TRBV7-2
clone size: .
D gene: .
CDR3 DNA: TGTGCCAGCAGCTTAGGAATGGACAGTATTCTGTTTTTT
CDR3 protein: CASSLGMDSILFF

CDR3 length: 13
J gene: TRBJ2-1
V gene: TRBV20-1
clone size: .
D gene: .
CDR3 DNA: TGCAGGGCCCGTGGTGGCGGTGACAATGAGCAGTTCTTC
CDR3 protein: CRARGGGDNEQFF

CDR3 length: 14
J gene: TRBJ1-6
V gene: TRBV7-9
clone size: .
D gene: .
CDR3 DNA: TGTGCCAGCAGCCTGGGACGGCCGGAAGGACCCCTCCACTTT
CDR3 protein: CASSLGRPEGPLHF

CDR3 length: 14
J gene: TRBJ1-4
V gene: TRBV6-6
clone size: few
D gene: .
CDR3 DNA: TGTGCCAGCAGTTATGGGTTGTCTAATGAAAAACTGTTTTTT
CDR3 protein: CASSYGLSNEKLFF

CDR3 length: 15
J gene: TRBJ2-5
V gene: TRBV14
clone size: .
D gene: .
CDR3 DNA: TGTGCCAGCAGCCAAGTGGGGGCTTCAGTCGGGACCCAGTACTTC
CDR3 protein: CASSQVGASVGTQYF

CDR3 length: 16
J gene: TRBJ2-3
V gene: TRBV5-1
clone size: few
D gene: TRBD2
CDR3 DNA: TGCGCCAGCAGCCCGGTGGGCCTAGCGGCCACAGATACGCAGTATTTT
CDR3 protein: CASSPVGLAATDTQYF